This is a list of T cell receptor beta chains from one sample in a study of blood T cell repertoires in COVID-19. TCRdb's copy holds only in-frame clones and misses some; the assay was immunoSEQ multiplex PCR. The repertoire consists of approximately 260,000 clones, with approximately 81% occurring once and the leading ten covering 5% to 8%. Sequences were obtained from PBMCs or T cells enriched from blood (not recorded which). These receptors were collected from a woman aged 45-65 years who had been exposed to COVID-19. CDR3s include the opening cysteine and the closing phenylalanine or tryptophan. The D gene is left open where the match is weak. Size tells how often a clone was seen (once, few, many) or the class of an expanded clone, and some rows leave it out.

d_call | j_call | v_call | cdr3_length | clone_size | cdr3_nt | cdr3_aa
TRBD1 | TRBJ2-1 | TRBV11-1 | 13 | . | TGTGCCAGCGGAAACAGGGGACCATATGAGCAGTTCTTC | CASGNRGPYEQFF
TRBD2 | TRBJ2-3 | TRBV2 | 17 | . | TGTGCCAGCAGCCTGGAGGTACTAGCGGGACCCACAGATACGCAGTATTTT | CASSLEVLAGPTDTQYF
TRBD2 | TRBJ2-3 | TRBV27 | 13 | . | TGTGCCAGCAGTTTGACTAGCTCCTTAGGGCAGTATTTT | CASSLTSSLGQYF
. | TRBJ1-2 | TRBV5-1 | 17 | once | TGCGCCAGCAGCGAAGGGAACGTAGCGAGGACTCGGGATGGCTACACCTTC | CASSEGNVARTRDGYTF
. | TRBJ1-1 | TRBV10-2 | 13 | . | TGCGCCAGCAGACAGGGATTGAACACTGAAGCTTTCTTT | CASRQGLNTEAFF
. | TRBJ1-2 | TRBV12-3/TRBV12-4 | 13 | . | TGTGCCAGCAGACGGACGACAGGAACGGGCTACACCTTC | CASRRTTGTGYTF
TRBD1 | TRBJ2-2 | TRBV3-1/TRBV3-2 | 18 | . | TGTGCCAGCAGCCAGCCGGGACAGGGGTATCGCGACACCGGGGAGCTGTTTTTT | CASSQPGQGYRDTGELFF
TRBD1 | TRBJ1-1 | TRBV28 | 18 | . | TGTGCCAGCAGTTCGCCGGCGGGGGACAGGGCAGGGAACACTGAAGCTTTCTTT | CASSSPAGDRAGNTEAFF
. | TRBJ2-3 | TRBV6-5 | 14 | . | TGTGCCAGCAGTCAGGGTACCAGCACAGATACGCAGTATTTT | CASSQGTSTDTQYF
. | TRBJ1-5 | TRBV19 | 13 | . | TGTGCCAGTAGAGGGACTCGGCATCAGCCCCAGCATTTT | CASRGTRHQPQHF
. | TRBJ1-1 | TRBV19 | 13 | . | TGTGCCAGTAGAGGAGACAGAAGAACTGAAGCTTTCTTT | CASRGDRRTEAFF
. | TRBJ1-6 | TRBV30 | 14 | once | TGTGCCTGGAGCGCGGCAGGGAGGAATTCACCCCTCCACTTT | CAWSAAGRNSPLHF
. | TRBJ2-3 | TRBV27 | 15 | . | TGTGCCAGCAATACGAGGGGGGGCGTAGAAGATACGCAGTATTTT | CASNTRGGVEDTQYF
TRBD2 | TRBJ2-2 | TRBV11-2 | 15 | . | TGTGCCAGCAGCTCTAGCGGGGGGGAAACCGGGGAGCTGTTTTTT | CASSSSGGETGELFF
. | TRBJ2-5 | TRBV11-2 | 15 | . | TGTGCCAGCAGCTTAGGAACAGCAATACAAGAGACCCAGTACTTC | CASSLGTAIQETQYF
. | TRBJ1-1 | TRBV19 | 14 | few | TGTGCCAGTAGGGCAGCGGGACGGTACACTGAAGCTTTCTTT | CASRAAGRYTEAFF
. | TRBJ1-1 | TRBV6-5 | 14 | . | TGTGCCAGCAGTAGATCAGAGAGCGGCACTGAAGCTTTCTTT | CASSRSESGTEAFF
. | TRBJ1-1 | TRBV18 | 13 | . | TGTGCCAGCGCGGACAGTATAACAACTGAAGCTTTCTTT | CASADSITTEAFF
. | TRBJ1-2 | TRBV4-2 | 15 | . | TGTGCCAGCAGCCAAGTAGGGGGTTCGAACTATGGCTACACCTTC | CASSQVGGSNYGYTF
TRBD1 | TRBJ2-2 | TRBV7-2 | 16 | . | TGTGCCAGCAGCTTTGCCGGACAGGGGGGCACCGGGGAGCTGTTTTTT | CASSFAGQGGTGELFF
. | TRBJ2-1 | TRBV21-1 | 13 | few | TGTGCCAGTCCCGGACAGGGGGCAGGAGAGCAGTTCTTC | CASPGQGAGEQFF
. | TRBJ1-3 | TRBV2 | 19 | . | TGTGCCAGCAGTGAAGAACCGGGACTCTCCACCGTTGCTGGAAACACCATATATTTT | CASSEEPGLSTVAGNTIYF
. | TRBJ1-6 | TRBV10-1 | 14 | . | TGCGCCAGCAGTGAACTTCTACGGGGTTCACCCCTCCACTTT | CASSELLRGSPLHF
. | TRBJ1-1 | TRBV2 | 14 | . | TGTGCCAGCAGTTTGGGGCGTAGGGGGACTGAAGCTTTCTTT | CASSLGRRGTEAFF
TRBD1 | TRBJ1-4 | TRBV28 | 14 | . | TGTGCCAGCAGTTTACCAGGGGGTAATGAAAAACTGTTTTTT | CASSLPGGNEKLFF
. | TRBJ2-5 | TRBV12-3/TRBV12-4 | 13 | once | TGTGCCAGCAGTTTATGGTCGGGGGAGACCCAGTACTTC | CASSLWSGETQYF
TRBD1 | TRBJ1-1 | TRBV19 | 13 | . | TGTGCCAGTGGGACAGGGTTGGACACTGAAGCTTTCTTT | CASGTGLDTEAFF
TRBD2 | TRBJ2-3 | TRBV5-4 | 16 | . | TGTGCCAGCAGCCCCGGGGTAGCGGGGGGTATAGATACGCAGTATTTT | CASSPGVAGGIDTQYF
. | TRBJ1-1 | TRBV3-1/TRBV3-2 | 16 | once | TGTGCCAGCAGCCAAGATAAAGTCGGGGGGAACACTGAAGCTTTCTTT | CASSQDKVGGNTEAFF
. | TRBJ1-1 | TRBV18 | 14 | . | TGTGCCAGCTCACCGGGGGGTCGGGGGACTGAAGCTTTCTTT | CASSPGGRGTEAFF
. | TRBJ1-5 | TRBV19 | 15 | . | TGTGCCAGTAGTATCAGGGGACCTGGCAATCAGCCCCAGCATTTT | CASSIRGPGNQPQHF
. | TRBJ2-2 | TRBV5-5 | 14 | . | TGTGCCAGCATCCTTGGTACATATGGCGGGGAGCTGTTTTTT | CASILGTYGGELFF
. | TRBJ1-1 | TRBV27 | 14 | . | TGTGCCAGCAGTTTCCTCATAACAGGACAAGAAGCTTTCTTT | CASSFLITGQEAFF
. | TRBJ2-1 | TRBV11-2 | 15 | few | TGTGCCAGCAGCCTACCCAGCACAGGGAGAAATGAGCAGTTCTTC | CASSLPSTGRNEQFF
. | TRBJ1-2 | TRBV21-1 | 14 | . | TGTGCCAGCAGCAAAGTCCCCTGGACAGGGTGGTACACCTTC | CASSKVPWTGWYTF
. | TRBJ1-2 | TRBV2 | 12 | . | TGTGCCAGCAGTGCAGGGGATATTAGCTACACCTTC | CASSAGDISYTF
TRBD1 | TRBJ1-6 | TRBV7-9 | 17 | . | TGTGCCAGCAGCTCTTGGTCAGGGGGCCAGAGGAATTCACCCCTCCACTTT | CASSSWSGGQRNSPLHF
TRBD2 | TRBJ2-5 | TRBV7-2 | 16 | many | TGTGCCAGCAGCTTAGGACTAGCGGGGGTTATGGAGACCCAGTACTTC | CASSLGLAGVMETQYF
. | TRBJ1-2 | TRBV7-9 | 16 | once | TGTGCCAGCAGCTTAGGGGGCAACCTAGCTAACTATGGCTACACCTTC | CASSLGGNLANYGYTF
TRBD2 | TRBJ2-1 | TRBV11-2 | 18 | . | TGTGCCAGCAGCTTTCAATTGGGGGGGTCCAGCTCCTACAATGAGCAGTTCTTC | CASSFQLGGSSSYNEQFF
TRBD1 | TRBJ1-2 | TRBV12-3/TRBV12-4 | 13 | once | TGTGCCAGCAGTTGGACAGGGAACTATGGCTACACCTTC | CASSWTGNYGYTF
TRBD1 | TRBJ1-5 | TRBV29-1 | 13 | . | TGCAGCGTTGAAACAGGGGAAGGACAGCCCCAGCATTTT | CSVETGEGQPQHF
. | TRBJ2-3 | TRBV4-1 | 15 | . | TGCGCCAGCAGCCAAGATCAGGTCATCACAGATACGCAGTATTTT | CASSQDQVITDTQYF
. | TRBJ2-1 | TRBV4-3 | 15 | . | TGCGCCAGCAGCCAAGAGACTAGCTCCTACAATGAGCAGTTCTTC | CASSQETSSYNEQFF
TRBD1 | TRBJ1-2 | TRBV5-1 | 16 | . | TGCGCCAGCAGCTTGAACCGCTGGGACAGGGGTTATGGCTACACCTTC | CASSLNRWDRGYGYTF
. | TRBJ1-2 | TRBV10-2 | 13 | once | TGCGCCAGCAGTGAGAGGGCAGGGTTCGGCTACACCTTC | CASSERAGFGYTF